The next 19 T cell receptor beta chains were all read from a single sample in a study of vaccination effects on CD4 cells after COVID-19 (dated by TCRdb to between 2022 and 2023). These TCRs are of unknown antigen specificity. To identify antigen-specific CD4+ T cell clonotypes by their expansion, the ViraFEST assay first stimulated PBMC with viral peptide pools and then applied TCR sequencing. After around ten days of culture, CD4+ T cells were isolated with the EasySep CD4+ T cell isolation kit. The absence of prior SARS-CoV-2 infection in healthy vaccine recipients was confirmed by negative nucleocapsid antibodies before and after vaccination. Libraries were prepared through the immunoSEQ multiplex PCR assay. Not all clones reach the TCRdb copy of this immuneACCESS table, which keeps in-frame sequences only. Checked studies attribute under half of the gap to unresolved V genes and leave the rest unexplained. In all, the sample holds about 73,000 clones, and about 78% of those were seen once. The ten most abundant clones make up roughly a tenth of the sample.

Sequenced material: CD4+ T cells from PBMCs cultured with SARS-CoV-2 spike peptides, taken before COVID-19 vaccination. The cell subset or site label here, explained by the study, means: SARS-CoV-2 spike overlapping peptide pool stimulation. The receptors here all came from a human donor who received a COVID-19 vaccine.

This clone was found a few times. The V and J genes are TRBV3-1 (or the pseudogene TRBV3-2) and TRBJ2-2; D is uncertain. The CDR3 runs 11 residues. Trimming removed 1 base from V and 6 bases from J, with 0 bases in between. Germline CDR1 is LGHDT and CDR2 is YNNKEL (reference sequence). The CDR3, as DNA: TGTGCCAGCAGCCAAGCCGGGGAGCTGTTTTTT. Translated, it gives CASSQAGELFF.

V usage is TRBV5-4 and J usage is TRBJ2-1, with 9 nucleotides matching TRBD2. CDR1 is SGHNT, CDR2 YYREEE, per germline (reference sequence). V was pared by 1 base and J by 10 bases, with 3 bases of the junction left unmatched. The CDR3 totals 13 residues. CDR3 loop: CASSLQGLAEQFF. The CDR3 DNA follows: TGTGCCAGCAGCTTGCAGGGACTAGCCGAGCAGTTCTTC.

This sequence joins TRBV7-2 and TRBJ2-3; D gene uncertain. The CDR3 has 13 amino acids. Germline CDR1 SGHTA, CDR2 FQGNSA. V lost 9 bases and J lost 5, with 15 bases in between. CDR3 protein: CASSQEVIDTQYF. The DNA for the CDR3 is TGTGCCAGTTCCCAGGAAGTCATAGATACGCAGTATTTT.

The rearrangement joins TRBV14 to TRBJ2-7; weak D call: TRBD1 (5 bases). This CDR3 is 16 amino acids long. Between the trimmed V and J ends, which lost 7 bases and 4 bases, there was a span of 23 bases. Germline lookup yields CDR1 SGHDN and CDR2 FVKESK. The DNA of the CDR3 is TGTGCCAGCAAACCTTTTGGGGCCCCACTGTTATACGAGCAGTACGTC. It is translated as CASKPFGAPLLYEQYV.

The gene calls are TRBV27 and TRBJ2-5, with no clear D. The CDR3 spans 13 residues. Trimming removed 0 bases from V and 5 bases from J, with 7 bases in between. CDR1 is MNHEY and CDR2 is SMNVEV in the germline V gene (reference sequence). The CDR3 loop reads CASSLSYWETQYF. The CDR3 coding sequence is TGTGCCAGCAGTTTATCGTATTGGGAGACCCAGTACTTC.

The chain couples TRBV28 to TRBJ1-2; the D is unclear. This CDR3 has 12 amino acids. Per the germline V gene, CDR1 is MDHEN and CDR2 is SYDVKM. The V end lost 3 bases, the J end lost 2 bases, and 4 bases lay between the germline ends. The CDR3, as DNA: TGTGCCAGCAGTTTGGCGAACTATGGCTACACCTTC. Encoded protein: CASSLANYGYTF.

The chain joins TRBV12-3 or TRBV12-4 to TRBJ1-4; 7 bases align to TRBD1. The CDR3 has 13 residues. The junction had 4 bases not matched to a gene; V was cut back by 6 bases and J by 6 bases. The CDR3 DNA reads TGTGCCAGCAGCCGGGACAGCCATGAAAAACTGTTTTTT. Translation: CASSRDSHEKLFF.

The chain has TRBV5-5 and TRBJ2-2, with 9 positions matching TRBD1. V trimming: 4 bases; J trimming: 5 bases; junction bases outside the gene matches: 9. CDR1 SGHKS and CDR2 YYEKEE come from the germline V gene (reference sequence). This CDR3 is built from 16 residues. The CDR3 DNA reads TGTGCCAGCAGCCGGACAGGGGCCCCTGGGACCGGGGAGCTGTTTTTT. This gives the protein CASSRTGAPGTGELFF.

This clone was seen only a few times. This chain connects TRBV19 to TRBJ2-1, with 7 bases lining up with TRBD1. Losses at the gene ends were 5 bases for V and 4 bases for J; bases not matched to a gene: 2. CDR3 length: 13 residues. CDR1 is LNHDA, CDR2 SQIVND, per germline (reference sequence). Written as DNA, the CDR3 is TGTGCCAGTAGTGTGGGACAGTACAATGAGCAGTTCTTC. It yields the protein CASSVGQYNEQFF.

The CDR3 DNA sequence: TGTGCCAGCAGTGAAGGGGCCAAAAACATTCAGTACTTC. Protein: CASSEGAKNIQYF. The chain joins TRBV2 to TRBJ2-4; D remains unclear. The V and J ends lost 1 base and 1 base respectively, with 2 bases between them. The CDR3 is 13 residues long. CDR1 is SNHLY, CDR2 FYNNEI, per germline.

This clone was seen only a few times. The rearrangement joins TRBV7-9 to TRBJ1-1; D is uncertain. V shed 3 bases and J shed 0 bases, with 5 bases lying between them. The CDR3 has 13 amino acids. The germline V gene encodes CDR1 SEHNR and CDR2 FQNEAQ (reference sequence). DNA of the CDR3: TGTGCCAGCAGCTTGTCACTGAACACTGAAGCTTTCTTT. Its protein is CASSLSLNTEAFF.

In nucleotides, the CDR3 is TGTGCCAGCAGACAATCAATGACAGGGCTAGCTTTCTTT. This sequence encodes CASRQSMTGLAFF. This chain connects TRBV6-5 to TRBJ1-1; TRBD1 matches 7 bases. This CDR3 region has 13 residues. V lost 6 bases and J lost 10; bases outside the gene matches: 11. Germline loops: CDR1 MNHEY, CDR2 SVGAGI.

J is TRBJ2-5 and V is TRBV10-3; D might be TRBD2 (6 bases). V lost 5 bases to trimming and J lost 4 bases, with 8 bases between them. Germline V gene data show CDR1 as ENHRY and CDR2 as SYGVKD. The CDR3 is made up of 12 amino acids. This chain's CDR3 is CAISQGGETQYF. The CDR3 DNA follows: TGTGCCATCAGTCAGGGAGGAGAGACCCAGTACTTC.

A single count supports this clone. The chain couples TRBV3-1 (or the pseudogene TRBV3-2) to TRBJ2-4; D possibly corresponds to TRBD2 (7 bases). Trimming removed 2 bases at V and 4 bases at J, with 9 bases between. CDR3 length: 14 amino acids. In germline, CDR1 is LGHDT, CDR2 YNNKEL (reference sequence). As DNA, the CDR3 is TGTGCCAGCAGCCAAAGGGGGGGAAAAAACATTCAGTACTTC. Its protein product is CASSQRGGKNIQYF.

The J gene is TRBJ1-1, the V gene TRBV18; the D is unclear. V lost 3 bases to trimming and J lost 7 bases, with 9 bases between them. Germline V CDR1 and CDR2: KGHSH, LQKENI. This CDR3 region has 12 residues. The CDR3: CASSPRAFEAFF. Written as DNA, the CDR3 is TGTGCCAGCTCACCGCGGGCCTTTGAAGCTTTCTTT.

The CDR3 DNA reads as TGTGCCAGCAGCAGAGGAGGACCCTACGAGCAGTACGTC. Translated, it gives CASSRGGPYEQYV. This chain links TRBV6-2 or TRBV6-3 with TRBJ2-7, with D maybe TRBD2 (5 bases). V was clipped by 6 bases and J by 2 bases, with 11 bases between them. The germline CDR1 and CDR2 sequences are MNHEY and SVGEGT. The CDR3 has 13 amino acids.

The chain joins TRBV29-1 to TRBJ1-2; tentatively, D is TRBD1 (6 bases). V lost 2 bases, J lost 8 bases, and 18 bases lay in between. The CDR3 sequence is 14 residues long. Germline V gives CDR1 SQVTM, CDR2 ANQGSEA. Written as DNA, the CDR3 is TGCAGCGTTGAACTCGGGACACTACGACGAGGCTACACCTTC. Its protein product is CSVELGTLRRGYTF.

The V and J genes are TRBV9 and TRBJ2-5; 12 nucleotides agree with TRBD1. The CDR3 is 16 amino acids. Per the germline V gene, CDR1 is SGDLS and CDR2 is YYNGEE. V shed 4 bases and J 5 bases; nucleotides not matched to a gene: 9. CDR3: CASSPSGTGGAETQYF. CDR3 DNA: TGTGCCAGCAGCCCTTCCGGGACAGGGGGCGCGGAGACCCAGTACTTC. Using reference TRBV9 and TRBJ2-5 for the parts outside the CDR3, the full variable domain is DSGVTQTPKHLITATGQRVTLRCSPRSGDLSVYWYQQSLDQGLQFLIQYYNGEERAKGNILERFSAQQFPDLHSELNLSSLELGDSALYFCASSPSGTGGAETQYFGPGTRLLVL.

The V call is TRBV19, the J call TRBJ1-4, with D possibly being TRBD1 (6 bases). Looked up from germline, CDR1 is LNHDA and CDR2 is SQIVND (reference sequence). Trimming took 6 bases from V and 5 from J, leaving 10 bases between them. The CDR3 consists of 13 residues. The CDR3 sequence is CASRNRVNEKLFF. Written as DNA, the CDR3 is TGTGCCAGTAGAAACAGGGTGAATGAAAAACTGTTTTTT.